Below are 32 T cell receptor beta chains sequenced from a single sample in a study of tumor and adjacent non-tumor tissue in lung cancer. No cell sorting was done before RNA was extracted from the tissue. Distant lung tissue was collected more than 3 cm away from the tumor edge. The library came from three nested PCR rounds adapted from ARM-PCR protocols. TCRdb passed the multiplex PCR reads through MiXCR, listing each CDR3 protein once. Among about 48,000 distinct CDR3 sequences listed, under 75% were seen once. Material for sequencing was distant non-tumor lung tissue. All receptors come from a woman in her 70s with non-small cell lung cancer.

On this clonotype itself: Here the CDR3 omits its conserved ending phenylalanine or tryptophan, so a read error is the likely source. The CDR3 loop reads CASSRGFGNQPQHY. The CDR3 DNA is TGTGCCAGCAGTAGAGGGTTCGGCAATCAGCCCCAGCATTAT. The chain links TRBV28 to TRBJ1-5; D call uncertain. The ends were cut back, 5 bases at V and 2 bases at J, with 10 bases in the middle. The germline V gene has CDR1 MDHEN and CDR2 SYDVKM. This CDR3 region has 14 residues.

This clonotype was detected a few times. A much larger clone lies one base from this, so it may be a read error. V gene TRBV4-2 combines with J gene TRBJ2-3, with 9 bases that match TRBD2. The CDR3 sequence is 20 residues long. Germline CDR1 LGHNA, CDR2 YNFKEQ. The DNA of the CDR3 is TGTGCCAGCAGCCAAGAGCCAGCGGGAGGACTTGGTGCTAGCACAGATGCGCAGTATTTT. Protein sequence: CASSQEPAGGLGASTDAQYF.

CDR3 in amino acids: CASSFGRGSEAFF. CDR3 in DNA: TGTGCCAGCAGCTTCGGCCGGGGCAGTGAAGCTTTCTTT. The rearrangement joins TRBV11-2 to TRBJ1-1; D might be TRBD1 (5 bases). Germline CDR1 reads SGHAT; CDR2 reads FQNNGV. V was pared by 3 bases and J by 7 bases, with 12 bases between. CDR3 length equals 13 residues.

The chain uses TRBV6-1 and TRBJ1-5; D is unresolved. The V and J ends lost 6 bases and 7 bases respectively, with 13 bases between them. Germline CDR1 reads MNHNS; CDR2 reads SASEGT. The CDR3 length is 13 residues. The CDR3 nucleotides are TGTGCCAGCAGCGTACAATGGAAGCAGCCCCAGCATTTT. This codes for CASSVQWKQPQHF.

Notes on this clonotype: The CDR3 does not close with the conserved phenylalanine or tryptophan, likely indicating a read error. CDR3 sequence (DNA): TGTGCCAGCACCCGTGGGGGGCCGCTTAAGCAGTACCTC. The encoded protein is CASTRGGPLKQYL. J is TRBJ2-7 and V is TRBV16, with D perhaps assigned TRBD1 or TRBD2 (6 bases each). The CDR3 is 13 amino acids. Germline loops: CDR1 KGHSY, CDR2 FQNENV. V lost 7 bases and J 8 bases, leaving 18 bases between the germline ends.

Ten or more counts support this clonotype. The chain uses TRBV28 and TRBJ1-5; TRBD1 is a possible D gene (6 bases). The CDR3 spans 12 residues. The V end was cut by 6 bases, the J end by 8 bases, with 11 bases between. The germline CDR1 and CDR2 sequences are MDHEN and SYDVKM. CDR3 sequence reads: CASRQGLEPQHF. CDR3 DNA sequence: TGTGCCAGCAGACAGGGATTGGAGCCCCAGCATTTT.

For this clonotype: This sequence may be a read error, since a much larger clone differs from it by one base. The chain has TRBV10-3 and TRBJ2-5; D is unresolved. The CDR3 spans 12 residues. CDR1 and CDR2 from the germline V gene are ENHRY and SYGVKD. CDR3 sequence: CVISEWRETQYF. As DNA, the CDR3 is TGTGTCATCAGTGAATGGCGTGAGACCCAGTACTTC.

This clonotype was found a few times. This CDR3 reads CASSIRDRGTDTQYF. CDR3 bases: TGTGCCAGTAGTATTCGGGACAGGGGTACAGATACGCAGTATTTT. This chain links TRBV19 with TRBJ2-3; TRBD1 matches at 10 bases. Germline CDR1 is LNHDA and CDR2 is SQIVND (reference sequence). The CDR3 is 15 amino acids. V lost 3 bases and J lost 3; bases outside the gene matches: 3.

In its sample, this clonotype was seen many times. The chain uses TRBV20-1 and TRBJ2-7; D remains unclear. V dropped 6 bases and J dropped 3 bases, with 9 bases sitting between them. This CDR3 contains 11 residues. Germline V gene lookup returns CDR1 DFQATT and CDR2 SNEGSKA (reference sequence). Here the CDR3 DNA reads TGCAGTGCCGGCTCCGGCTACGAGCAGTACTTC. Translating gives CSAGSGYEQYF.

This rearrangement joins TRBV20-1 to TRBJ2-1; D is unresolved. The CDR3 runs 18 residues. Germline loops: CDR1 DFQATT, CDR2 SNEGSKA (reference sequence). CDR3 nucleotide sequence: TGCAGAGCTGCCCCTCACCAGCAGGACCAACGATCCTACAATGAGCAGTTCTTC. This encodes CRAAPHQQDQRSYNEQFF.

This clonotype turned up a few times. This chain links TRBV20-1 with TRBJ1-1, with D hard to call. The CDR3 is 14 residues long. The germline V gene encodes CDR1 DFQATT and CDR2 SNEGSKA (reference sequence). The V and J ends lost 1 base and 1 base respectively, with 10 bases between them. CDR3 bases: TGCAGTGCTAGAGTTCCCTTCGGGAACACTGAAGCTTTCTTT. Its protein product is CSARVPFGNTEAFF.

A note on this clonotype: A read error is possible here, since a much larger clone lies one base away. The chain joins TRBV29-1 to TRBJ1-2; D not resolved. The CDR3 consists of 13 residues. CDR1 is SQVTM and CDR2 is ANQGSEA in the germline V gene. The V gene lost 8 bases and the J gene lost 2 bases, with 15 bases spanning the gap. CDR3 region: CSIGDGENYGYTF. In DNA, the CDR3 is TGCAGCATTGGCGACGGGGAGAACTATGGCTACACCTTC. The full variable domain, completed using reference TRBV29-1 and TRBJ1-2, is SAVISQKPSRDICQRGTSLTIQCQVDSQVTMMFWYRQQPGQSLTLIATANQGSEATYESGFVIDKFPISRPNLTFSTLTVSNMSPEDSSIYLCSIGDGENYGYTFGSGTRLTVV.

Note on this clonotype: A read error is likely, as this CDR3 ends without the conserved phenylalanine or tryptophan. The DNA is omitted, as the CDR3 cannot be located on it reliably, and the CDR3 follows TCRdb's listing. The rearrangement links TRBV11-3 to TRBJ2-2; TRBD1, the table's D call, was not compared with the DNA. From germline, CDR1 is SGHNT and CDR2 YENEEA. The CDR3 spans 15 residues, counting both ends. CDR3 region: CASSSVTGGTGELLL.

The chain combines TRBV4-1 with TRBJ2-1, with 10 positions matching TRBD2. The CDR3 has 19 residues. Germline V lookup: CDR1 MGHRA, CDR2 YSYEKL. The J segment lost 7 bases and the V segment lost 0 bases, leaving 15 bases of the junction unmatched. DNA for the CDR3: TGCGCCAGCAGCCAAGATCCCCCATCTAGCGGGAGATGGACAAATGAGCAGTTCTTC. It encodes CASSQDPPSSGRWTNEQFF.

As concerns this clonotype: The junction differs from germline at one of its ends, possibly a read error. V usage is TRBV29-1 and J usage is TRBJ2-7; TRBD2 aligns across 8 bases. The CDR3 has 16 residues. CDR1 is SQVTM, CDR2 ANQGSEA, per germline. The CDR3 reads CNVDANGRAGSYEQYF. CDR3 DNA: TGCAACGTTGACGCTAACGGGAGGGCCGGTTCCTACGAGCAGTACTTC.

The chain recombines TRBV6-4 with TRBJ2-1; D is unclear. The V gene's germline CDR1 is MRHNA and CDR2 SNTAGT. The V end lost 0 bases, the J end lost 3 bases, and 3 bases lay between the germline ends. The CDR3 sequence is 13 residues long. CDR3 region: CASSDSDYNEQFF. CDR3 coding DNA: TGTGCCAGCAGTGACTCGGACTACAATGAGCAGTTCTTC.

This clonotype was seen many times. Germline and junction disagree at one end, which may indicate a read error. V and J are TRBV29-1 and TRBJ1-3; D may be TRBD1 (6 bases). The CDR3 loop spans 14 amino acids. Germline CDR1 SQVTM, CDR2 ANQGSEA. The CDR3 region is CSVLWGANGNTVYF. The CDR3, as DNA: TGCAGCGTTTTGTGGGGGGCGAATGGAAACACCGTATATTTT. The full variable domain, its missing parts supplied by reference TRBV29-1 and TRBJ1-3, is SAVISQKPSRDICQRGTSLTIQCQVDSQVTMMFWYRQQPGQSLTLIATANQGSEATYESGFVIDKFPISRPNLTFSTLTVSNMSPEDSSIYLCSVLWGANGNTVYFGEGSWLTVV.

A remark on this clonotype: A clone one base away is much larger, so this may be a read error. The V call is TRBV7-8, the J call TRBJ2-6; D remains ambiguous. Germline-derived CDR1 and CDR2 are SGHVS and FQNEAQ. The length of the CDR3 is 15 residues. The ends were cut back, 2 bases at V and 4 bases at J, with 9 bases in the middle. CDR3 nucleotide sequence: TGTGCCAGCAGCTTAATGGTAGCAGGGGCCAACGTCCTGACTTTC. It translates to CASSLMVAGANVLTF.

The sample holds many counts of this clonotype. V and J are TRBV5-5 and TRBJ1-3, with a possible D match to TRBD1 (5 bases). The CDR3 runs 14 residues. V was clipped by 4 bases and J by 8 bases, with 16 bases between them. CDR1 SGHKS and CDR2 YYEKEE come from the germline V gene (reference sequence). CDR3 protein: CASSPLGGYDTIYF. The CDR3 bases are TGTGCCAGCAGCCCACTTGGGGGGTACGACACCATATATTTT. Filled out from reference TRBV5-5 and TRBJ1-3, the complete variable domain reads DAGVTQSPTHLIKTRGQQVTLRCSPISGHKSVSWYQQVLGQGPQFIFQYYEKEERGRGNFPDRFSARQFPNYSSELNVNALLLGDSALYLCASSPLGGYDTIYFGEGSWLTVV.

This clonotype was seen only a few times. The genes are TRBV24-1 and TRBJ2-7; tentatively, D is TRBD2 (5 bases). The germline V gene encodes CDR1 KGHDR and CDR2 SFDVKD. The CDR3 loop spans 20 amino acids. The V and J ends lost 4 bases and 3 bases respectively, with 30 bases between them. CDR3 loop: CATSEVEGPRINLRHYEQYF. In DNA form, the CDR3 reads TGTGCCACCAGTGAAGTTGAGGGCCCGCGGATAAACTTACGTCACTACGAGCAGTACTTC.

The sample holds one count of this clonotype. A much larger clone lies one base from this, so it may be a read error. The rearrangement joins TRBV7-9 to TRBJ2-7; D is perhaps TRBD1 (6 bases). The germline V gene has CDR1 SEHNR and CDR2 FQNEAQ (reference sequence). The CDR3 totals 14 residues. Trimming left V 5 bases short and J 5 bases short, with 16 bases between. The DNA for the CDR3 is TGTGCCAGCAGCCCGCCTGGACAGAGGGACGAGCAGTACTTC. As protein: CASSPPGQRDEQYF.

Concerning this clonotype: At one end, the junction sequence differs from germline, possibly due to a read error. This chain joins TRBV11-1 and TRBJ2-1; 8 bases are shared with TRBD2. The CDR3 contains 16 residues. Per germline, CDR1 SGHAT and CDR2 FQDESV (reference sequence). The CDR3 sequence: CASSLTLAGLYNEHFF. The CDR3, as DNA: TGTGCCAGCAGCTTAACCCTAGCGGGCCTATACAATGAGCACTTCTTC.

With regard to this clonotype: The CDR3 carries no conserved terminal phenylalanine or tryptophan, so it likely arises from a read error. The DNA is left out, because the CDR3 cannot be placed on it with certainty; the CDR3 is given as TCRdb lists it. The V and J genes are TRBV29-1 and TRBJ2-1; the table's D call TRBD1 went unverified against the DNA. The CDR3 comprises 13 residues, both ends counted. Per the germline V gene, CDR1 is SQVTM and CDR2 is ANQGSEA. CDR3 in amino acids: CSVSGPGPNEQSI.

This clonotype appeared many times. The CDR3 sequence: CASSPTGTSGGEQFF. In nucleotides, the CDR3 is TGTGCCAGCAGCCCGACCGGGACTAGCGGGGGAGAGCAGTTCTTC. This chain connects TRBV5-4 to TRBJ2-1, with TRBD2 matching 14 bases. CDR1 is SGHNT, CDR2 YYREEE, per germline (reference sequence). CDR3 size: 15 residues. V was clipped by 4 bases and J by 10 bases; unmatched bases: 7.

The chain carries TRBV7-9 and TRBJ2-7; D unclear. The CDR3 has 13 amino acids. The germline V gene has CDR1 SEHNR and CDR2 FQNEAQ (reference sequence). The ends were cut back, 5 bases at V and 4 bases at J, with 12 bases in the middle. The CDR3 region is CASSESTRYEQYF. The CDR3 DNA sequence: TGTGCCAGCAGCGAATCAACGAGGTACGAGCAGTACTTC. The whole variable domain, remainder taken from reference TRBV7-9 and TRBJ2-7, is DTGVSQNPRHKITKRGQNVTFRCDPISEHNRLYWYRQTLGQGPEFLTYFQNEAQLEKSRLLSDRFSAERPKGSFSTLEIQRTEQGDSAMYLCASSESTRYEQYFGPGTRLTVT.

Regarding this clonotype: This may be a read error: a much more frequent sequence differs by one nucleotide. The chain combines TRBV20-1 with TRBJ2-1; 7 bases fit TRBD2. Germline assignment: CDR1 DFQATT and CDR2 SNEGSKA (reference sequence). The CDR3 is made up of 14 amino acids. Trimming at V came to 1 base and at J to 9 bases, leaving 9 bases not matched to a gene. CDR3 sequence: CSARGGSTSSEQFF. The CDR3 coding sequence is TGCAGTGCTAGAGGCGGGAGTACTTCCAGTGAGCAGTTCTTC.

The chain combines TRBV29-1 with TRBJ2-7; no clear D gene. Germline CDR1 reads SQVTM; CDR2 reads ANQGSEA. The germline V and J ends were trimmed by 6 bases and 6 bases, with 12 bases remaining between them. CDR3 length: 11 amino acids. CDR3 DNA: TGCAGCGTATTGGACCCAAGCGAGCAGTACTTC. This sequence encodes CSVLDPSEQYF.

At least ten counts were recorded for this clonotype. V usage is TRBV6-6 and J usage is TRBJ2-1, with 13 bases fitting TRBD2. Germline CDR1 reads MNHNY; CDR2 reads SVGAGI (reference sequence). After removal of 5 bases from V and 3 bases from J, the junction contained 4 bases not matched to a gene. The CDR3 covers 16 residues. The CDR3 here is CASSTTSGRFYNEQFF. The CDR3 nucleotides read TGTGCCAGCAGTACGACTAGCGGGAGGTTCTACAATGAGCAGTTCTTC.

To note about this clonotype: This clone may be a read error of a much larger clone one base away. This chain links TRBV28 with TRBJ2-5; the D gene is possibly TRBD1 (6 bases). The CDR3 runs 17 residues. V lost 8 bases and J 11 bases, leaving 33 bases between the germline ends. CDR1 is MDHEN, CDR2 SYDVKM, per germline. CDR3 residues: CASGSPDSLEEVLSQYF. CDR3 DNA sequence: TGTGCCAGCGGTTCCCCGGACAGCCTAGAAGAAGTTTTGAGTCAGTACTTC.

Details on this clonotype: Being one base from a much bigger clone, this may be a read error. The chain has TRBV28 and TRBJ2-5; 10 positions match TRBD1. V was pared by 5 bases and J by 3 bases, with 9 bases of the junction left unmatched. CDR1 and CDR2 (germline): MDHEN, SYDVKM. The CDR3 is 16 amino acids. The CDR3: CASSRRQGATEETQYF. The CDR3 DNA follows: TGTGCCAGCAGTAGAAGACAGGGGGCGACGGAAGAGACCCAGTACTTC.

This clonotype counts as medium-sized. CDR3 nucleotide sequence: TGTGCCAGCAGTTACTCAGGTCAGATGAACACTGAAGCTTTCTTT. Its protein is CASSYSGQMNTEAFF. The chain is built from TRBV6-5 and TRBJ1-1; D is unclear. Trimming stripped 0 bases from V and 0 bases from J, with 8 bases between. CDR1 and CDR2 (germline): MNHEY, SVGAGI. This CDR3 is 15 amino acids long.

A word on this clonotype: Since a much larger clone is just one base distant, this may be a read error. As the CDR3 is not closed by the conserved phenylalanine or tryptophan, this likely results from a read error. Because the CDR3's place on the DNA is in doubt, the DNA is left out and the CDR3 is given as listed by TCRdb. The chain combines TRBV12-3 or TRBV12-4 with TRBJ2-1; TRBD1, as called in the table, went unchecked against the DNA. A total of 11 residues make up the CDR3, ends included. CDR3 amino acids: CASSSRGGALL.